This record covers a single TCR beta chain. Patients from Seattle were sampled longitudinally, starting during active infection. Under the authors' procedure: Scientists estimated how many nucleated cells there were by amplifying reference gene primers. Method: immunoSEQ multiplex PCR; TCRdb's copy keeps in-frame clones and lacks some. V, J and clone size derive from that table, while D and trimming were established from the DNA sequence. Found here are nearly 90,000 clones, less than 95% of them singletons; the top ten hold more than 6%. The data derive from a study of blood T cell repertoires in COVID-19. Study at large: There were acute and convalescent COVID-19 samples, and they came from the United States, Italy and Spain.

The CDR3 has 14 residues. V dropped 6 bases and J dropped 3; count of bases not matched to a gene: 5. Germline-derived CDR1 and CDR2 are MNHEY and SVGAGI. This receptor was identified in a man between 18 and 35 years old with COVID-19, enrolled during active disease. This chain uses TRBV6-5 with TRBJ2-1; 7 nucleotides agree with TRBD1. The sample comprised peripheral blood. In nucleotides, the CDR3 is TGTGCCAGCAGCGACAGGGAAAGCTACAATGAGCAGTTCTTC. Amino acid sequence: CASSDRESYNEQFF.